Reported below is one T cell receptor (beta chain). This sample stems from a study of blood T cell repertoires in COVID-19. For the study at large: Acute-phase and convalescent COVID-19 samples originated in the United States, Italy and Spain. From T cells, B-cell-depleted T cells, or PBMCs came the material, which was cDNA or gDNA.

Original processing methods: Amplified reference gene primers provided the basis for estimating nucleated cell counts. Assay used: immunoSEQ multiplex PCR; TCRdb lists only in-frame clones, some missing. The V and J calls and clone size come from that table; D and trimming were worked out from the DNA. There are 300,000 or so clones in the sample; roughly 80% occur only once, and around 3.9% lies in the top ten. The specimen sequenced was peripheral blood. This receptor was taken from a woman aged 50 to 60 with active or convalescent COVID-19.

CDR3 residues: CASSFRDRARGYTF. CDR3 nucleotide sequence: TGTGCCAGCAGTTTCAGGGACAGGGCGCGGGGCTACACCTTC. The chain links TRBV28 to TRBJ1-2, with 9 bases fitting TRBD1. J gave up 8 bases and V 3 bases, and 7 bases lay outside the gene matches. The CDR3 covers 14 residues. Looked up from germline, CDR1 is MDHEN and CDR2 is SYDVKM.